This T cell receptor beta chain was obtained from a study of T cells after somatic rescue of genetic block. Looked up from germline, CDR1 is MDHEN and CDR2 is SYDVKM. After removal of 1 base from V and 4 bases from J, the junction contained 12 bases not matched to a gene. The CDR3 sequence is 18 residues long. Using immunoSEQ multiplex PCR, the repertoire was profiled, and TCRdb retains in-frame clones only, with some absent. The sample holds about 72,000 clones, roughly 93% seen once. The sequence was obtained from a man aged 30-40 years. Specimen: peripheral blood mononuclear cells (PBMCs). The J gene is TRBJ2-7, the V gene TRBV28, with 11 bases aligning to TRBD2. This CDR3 is CASSLSPGFGTSGYEQYF. Written as DNA, the CDR3 is TGTGCCAGCAGTTTATCCCCAGGCTTCGGGACTAGCGGATACGAGCAGTACTTC.